The source of this T cell receptor beta chain is a study of blood T cell repertoires in COVID-19 (dated by TCRdb to the early 2020s). About the investigation overall: The collaborator samples originated in the United States, Italy and Spain and spanned the acute and convalescent phases of COVID-19. The samples were drawn from the first 160 participants of the ongoing ImmuneRACE study and from 950 to 1,500 subjects provided by 6 global collaborators. The dataset comprised deeply sampled blood TCRbeta repertoires from subjects exposed to, actively infected with, or recovered from COVID-19. The repertoires were made available in a free public database intended to serve as a resource for research on the immune response to SARS-CoV-2. The prospective study material was composed of cDNA or gDNA derived from T cells, B-cell-depleted T cells, or PBMCs. HLA class I and class II types, where available, came from metadata supplied by the sample provider rather than from assay-based typing. Sample metadata almost always included a de-identified subject ID, COVID-19 status, age in years and sex.

Relative to germline, V is 6 bases shorter and J is 1 base shorter, with 9 bases between their ends. From the germline V gene (reference sequence), CDR1 is MNHNY and CDR2 is SVGAGI. The CDR3, cysteine through phenylalanine, is 13 amino acids long. The only DNA kept is the CDR3, 39 bases in frame from the first base. Note on this clone: It lacks a known antigen. Per-nucleotide qualities are absent, and no much larger clonotype sits a single base away.

The investigation overall reported the following: The amount of clinical and demographic metadata varied by source and participant and was provided uncurated.

TCRbeta CDR3 regions were amplified from genomic DNA using the immunoSEQ Assay, a bias-controlled multiplex PCR. As for how the authors treated the data: Nucleated cell counts per sample were estimated from amplification of reference gene primers within the assay. To quantify the absolute abundance of each unique TCRbeta CDR3 rearrangement, sequence reads were collapsed and filtered. For each sample, productive Simpson clonality was calculated as the square root of Simpson's diversity index across productive rearrangements. TCRdb took this table from immuneACCESS and kept in-frame rearrangements with V and J called. Such tables lack part of the clones; where checked against another copy, unresolved V genes explain under half of the gap, and the rest is unexplained. V and J calls plus clone size are reproduced from that table; the DNA served to infer D and trimming. This sample lists tens of thousands of clones; more than 60% were detected once. Less than 20% of the sample lies in the top ten.

The collaborating institutions used their own protocols to collect whole blood in K2EDTA tubes. Collaborator samples were shipped for TCRbeta analysis as frozen whole blood, isolated PBMCs, or DNA extracted from either sample type. The TCR originated in an elderly woman with active or convalescent COVID-19. The chain was built from TRBV6-6 and TRBJ1-2, with the D gene not confidently named. Material: peripheral blood. The encoded CDR3 is CASSPGDNYGYTF. The bases read TGTGCCAGCAGCCCCGGGGATAACTATGGCTACACCTTC.